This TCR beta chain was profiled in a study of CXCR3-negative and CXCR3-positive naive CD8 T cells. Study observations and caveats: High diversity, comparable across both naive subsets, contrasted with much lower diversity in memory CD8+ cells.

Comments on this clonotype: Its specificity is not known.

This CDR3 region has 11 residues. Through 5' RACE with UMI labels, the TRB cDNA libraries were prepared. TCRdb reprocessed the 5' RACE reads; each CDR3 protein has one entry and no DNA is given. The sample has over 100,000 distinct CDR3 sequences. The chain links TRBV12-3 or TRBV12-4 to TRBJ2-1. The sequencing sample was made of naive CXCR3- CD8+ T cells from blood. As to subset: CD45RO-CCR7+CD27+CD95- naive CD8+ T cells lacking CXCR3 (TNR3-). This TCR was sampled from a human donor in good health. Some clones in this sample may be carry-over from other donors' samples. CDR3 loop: CASRSYNEQFF.